This TCR beta chain was sequenced for a study of blood T cell repertoires in COVID-19. CDR3 size: 13 residues. Germline lookup yields CDR1 SGHTS and CDR2 YDEGEE. V was trimmed by 0 bases and J by 6 bases, leaving 8 bases between them. Using immunoSEQ multiplex PCR, the repertoire was profiled, and TCRdb retains in-frame clones only, with some absent. Of 150,000 to 170,000 clones in the sample, about 79% were seen once. The sequence derives from a woman in her sixties or seventies with acute or convalescent COVID-19. The rearrangement uses TRBV5-8 and TRBJ2-3; possible D gene TRBD1, 5 bases. Sequenced: peripheral blood. CDR3 region: CASSLGRGDTQYF. CDR3 DNA sequence: TGTGCCAGCAGCTTGGGTAGGGGTGATACGCAGTATTTT.